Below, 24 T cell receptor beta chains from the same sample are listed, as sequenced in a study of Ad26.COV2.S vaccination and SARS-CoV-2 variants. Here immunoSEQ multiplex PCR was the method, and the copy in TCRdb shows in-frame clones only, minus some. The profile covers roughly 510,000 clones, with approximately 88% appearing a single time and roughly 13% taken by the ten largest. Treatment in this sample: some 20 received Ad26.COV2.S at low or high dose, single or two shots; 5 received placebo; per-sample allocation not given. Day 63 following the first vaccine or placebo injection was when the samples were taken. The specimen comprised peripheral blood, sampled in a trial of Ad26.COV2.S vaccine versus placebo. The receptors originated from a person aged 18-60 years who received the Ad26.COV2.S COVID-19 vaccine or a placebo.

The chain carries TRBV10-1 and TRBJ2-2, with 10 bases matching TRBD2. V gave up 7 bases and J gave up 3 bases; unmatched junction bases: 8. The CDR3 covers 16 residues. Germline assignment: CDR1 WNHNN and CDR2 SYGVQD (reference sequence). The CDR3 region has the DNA TGCGCCAGCACCATACTGAGCGGGAGGGACACCGGGGAGCTGTTTTTT. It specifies CASTILSGRDTGELFF.

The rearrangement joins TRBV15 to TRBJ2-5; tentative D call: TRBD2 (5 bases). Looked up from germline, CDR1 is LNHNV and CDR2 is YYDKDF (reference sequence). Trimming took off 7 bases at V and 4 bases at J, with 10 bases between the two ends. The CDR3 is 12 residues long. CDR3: CATTRELETQYF. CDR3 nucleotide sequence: TGTGCCACCACGAGGGAGTTAGAGACCCAGTACTTC.

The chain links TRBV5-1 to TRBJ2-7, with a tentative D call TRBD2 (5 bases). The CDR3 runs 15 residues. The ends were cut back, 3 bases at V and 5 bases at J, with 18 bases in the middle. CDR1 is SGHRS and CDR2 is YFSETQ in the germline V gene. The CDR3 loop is CASSSSGARWDEQYF. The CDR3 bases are TGCGCCAGCAGCTCAAGCGGAGCGCGGTGGGACGAGCAGTACTTC.

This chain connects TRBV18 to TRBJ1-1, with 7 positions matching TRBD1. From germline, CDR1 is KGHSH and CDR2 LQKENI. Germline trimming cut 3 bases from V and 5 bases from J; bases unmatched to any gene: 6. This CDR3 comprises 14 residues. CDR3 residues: CASSPRGGRTEAFF. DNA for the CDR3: TGTGCCAGCTCACCCCGAGGGGGCAGGACTGAAGCTTTCTTT.

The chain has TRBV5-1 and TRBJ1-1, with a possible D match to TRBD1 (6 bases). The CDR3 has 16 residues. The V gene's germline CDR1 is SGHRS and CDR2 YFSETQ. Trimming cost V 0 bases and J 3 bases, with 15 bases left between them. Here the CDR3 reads CASSLAGGGGDTEAFF. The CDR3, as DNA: TGCGCCAGCAGCTTGGCTGGGGGCGGAGGGGACACTGAAGCTTTCTTT.

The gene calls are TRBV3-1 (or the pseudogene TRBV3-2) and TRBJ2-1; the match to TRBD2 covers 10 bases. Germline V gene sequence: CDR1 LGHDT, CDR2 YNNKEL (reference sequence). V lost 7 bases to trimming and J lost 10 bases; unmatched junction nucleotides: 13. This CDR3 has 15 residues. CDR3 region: CASTQGVAGGAEQFF. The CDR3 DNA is TGTGCCAGCACCCAGGGAGTAGCGGGAGGCGCGGAGCAGTTCTTC.

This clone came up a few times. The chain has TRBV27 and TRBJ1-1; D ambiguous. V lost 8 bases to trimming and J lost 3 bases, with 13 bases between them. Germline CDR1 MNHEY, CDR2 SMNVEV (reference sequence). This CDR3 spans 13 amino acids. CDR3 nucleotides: TGTGCCAGCCGAGGAGGGCGACACACTGAAGCTTTCTTT. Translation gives CASRGGRHTEAFF.

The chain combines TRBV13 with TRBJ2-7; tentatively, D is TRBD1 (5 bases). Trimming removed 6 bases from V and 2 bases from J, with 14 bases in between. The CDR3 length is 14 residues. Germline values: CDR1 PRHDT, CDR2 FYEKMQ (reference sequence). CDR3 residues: CASSSRARPYEQYF. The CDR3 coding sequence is TGTGCCAGCAGTAGCAGGGCCCGACCCTACGAGCAGTACTTC.

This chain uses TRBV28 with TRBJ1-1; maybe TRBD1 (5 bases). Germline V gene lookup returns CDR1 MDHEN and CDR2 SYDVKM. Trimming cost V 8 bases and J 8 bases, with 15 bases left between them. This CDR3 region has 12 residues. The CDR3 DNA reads TGTGCCAGCGGGTCGCTGGGACGCGAAGCTTTCTTT. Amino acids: CASGSLGREAFF. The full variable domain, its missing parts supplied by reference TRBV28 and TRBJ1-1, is DVKVTQSSRYLVKRTGEKVFLECVQDMDHENMFWYRQDPGLGLRLIYFSYDVKMKEKGDIPEGYSVSREKKERFSLILESASTNQTSMYLCASGSLGREAFFGQGTRLTVV.

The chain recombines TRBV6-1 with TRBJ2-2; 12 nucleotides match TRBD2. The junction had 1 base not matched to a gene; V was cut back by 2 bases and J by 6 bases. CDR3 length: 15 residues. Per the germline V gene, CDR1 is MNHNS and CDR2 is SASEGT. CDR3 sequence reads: CASSELAGGPGELFF. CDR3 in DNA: TGTGCCAGCAGTGAACTAGCGGGAGGGCCCGGGGAGCTGTTTTTT.

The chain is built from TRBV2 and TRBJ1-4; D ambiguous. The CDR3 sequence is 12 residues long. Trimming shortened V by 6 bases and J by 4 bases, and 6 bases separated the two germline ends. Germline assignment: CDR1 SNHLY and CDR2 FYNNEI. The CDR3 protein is CASSPYNEKLFF. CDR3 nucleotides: TGTGCCAGCAGCCCTTATAATGAAAAACTGTTTTTT.

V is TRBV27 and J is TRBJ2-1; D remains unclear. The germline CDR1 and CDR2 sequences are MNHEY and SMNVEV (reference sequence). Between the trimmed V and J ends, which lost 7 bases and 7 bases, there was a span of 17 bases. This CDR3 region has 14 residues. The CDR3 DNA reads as TGTGCCAGCAAGTCGAGTTTGTTGACTAATGAGCAGTTCTTC. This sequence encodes CASKSSLLTNEQFF.

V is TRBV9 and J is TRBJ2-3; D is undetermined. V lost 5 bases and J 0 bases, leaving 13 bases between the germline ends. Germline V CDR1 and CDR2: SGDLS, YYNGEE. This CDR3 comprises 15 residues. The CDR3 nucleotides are TGTGCCAGCAGTGCTACTCAACTTAGCACAGATACGCAGTATTTT. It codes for CASSATQLSTDTQYF.

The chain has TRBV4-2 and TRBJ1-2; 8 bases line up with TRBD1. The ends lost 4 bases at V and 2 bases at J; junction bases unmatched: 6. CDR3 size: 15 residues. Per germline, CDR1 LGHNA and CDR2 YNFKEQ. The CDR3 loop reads CASSPNTGGNYGYTF. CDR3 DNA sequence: TGTGCCAGCAGCCCAAATACAGGGGGGAACTATGGCTACACCTTC.

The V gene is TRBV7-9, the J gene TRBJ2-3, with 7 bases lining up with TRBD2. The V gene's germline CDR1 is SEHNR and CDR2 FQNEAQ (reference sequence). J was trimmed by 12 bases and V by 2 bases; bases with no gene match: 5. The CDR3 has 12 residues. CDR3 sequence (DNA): TGTGCCAGCAGCTTACAGGGAGGGTCCCAGTATTTT. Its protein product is CASSLQGGSQYF.

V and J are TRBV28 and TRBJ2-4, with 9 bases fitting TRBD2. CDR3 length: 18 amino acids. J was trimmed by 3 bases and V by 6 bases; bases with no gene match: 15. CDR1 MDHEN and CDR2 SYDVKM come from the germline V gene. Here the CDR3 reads CASRTPRSGRPGKNIQYF. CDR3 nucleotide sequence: TGTGCCAGCAGGACTCCGCGAAGCGGGAGGCCCGGCAAAAACATTCAGTACTTC.

The DNA of the CDR3 is TGTGCCAGCAGCAAACCCCGACAGGGCTACACCGGGGAGCTGTTTTTT. Translating it yields CASSKPRQGYTGELFF. V usage is TRBV21-1 and J usage is TRBJ2-2; no DNA check was done on the table's D call, TRBD1. TRBV21-1 is labeled a pseudogene. The CDR3 runs 16 residues.

The DNA for the CDR3 is TGTGCCAGCAGCTTAACGGGAGCTAGCTACGAGCAGTACTTC. It codes for CASSLTGASYEQYF. The chain is built from TRBV7-9 and TRBJ2-7; D is possibly TRBD2 (6 bases). In germline, CDR1 is SEHNR, CDR2 FQNEAQ (reference sequence). This CDR3 is 14 amino acids long. V gave up 2 bases and J gave up 3 bases, with 11 bases separating them.

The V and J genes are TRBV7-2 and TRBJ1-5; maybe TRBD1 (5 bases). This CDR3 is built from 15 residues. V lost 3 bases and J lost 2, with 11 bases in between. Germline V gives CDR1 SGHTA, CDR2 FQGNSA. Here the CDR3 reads CASSFSAGGNQPQHF. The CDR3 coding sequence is TGTGCCAGCAGCTTTTCCGCGGGGGGCAATCAGCCCCAGCATTTT.

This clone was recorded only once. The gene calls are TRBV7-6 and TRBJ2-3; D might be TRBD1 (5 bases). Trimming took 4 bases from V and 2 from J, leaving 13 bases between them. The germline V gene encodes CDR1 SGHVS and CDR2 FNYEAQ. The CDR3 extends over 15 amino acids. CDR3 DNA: TGTGCCAGCAGCTCCAGACAGCAACTCACAGATACGCAGTATTTT. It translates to CASSSRQQLTDTQYF.

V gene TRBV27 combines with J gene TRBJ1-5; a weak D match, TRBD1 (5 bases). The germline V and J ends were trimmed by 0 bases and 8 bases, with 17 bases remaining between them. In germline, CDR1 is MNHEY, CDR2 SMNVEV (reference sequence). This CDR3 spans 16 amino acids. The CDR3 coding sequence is TGTGCCAGCAGTTTATCCCCGGCGGGGGGGTTAAAGCCCCAGCATTTT. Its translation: CASSLSPAGGLKPQHF.

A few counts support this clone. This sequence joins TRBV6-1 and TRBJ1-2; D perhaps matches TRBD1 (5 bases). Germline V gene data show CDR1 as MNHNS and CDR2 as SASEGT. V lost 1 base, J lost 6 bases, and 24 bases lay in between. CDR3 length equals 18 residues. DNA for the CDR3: TGTGCCAGCAGTGAAGGTTCCCTGGGGCAACGTTCCGGCCATGGCTACACCTTC. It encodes CASSEGSLGQRSGHGYTF.

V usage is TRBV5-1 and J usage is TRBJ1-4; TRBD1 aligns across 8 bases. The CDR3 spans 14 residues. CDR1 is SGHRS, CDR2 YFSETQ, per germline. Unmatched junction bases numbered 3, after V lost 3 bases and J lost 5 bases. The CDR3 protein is CASSSGGLNEKLFF. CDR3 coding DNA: TGCGCCAGCAGCTCAGGGGGCCTGAATGAAAAACTGTTTTTT. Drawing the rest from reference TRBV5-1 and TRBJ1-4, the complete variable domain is KAGVTQTPRYLIKTRGQQVTLSCSPISGHRSVSWYQQTPGQGLQFLFEYFSETQRNKGNFPGRFSGRQFSNSRSEMNVSTLELGDSALYLCASSSGGLNEKLFFGSGTQLSVL.

Here the CDR3 reads CASSFLGAAGGGQNEQFF. In nucleotides, the CDR3 is TGCGCCAGCAGCTTTCTAGGTGCAGCGGGAGGGGGGCAGAATGAGCAGTTCTTC. The chain is built from TRBV5-1 and TRBJ2-1; 10 nucleotides match TRBD2. The germline CDR1 and CDR2 sequences are SGHRS and YFSETQ. The CDR3 extends over 18 amino acids. The J segment lost 7 bases and the V segment lost 2 bases, leaving 15 bases of the junction unmatched.